This T cell receptor (beta chain) was found in a study of read filtering for tumor transcriptome and immune sequencing. At the time of active disease, bone marrow was collected from every patient. General study findings and limits: Dropping single-read clonotypes raised IR-seq and RNA-seq shared-clonotype correlation. IR-seq captured clonotypes deeper and more reliably than RNA-seq. In IR-seq, single-read clonotypes were roughly 80% of clonotypes but 3% to 3.5% of reads.

Molecular barcoded adaptors covering alpha/delta and beta/gamma chains were used on around 370 ng RNA. TCRdb redid the calling of the reads with MiXCR, one entry per CDR3 protein. The sample lists approximately 57,000 distinct CDR3 sequences, approximately 13% occurring once. The CDR3 consists of 14 residues. Germline V gene sequence: CDR1 LGHDT, CDR2 YNNKEL (reference sequence). The V and J ends lost 8 bases and 1 base respectively, with 15 bases between them. This clonotype was found many times. Its antigen is not identified. The clonotype was recovered from a donor aged 40 or older with multiple myeloma. Sequencing was done on a sample of a population of CD138-negative cells sorted from bone marrow. V usage is TRBV3-1 and J usage is TRBJ2-7; D gene unclear. The CDR3 is CASRKSEGSYEQYF. For the CDR3, the DNA is TGTGCCAGCCGAAAAAGCGAAGGGTCCTACGAGCAGTACTTC.